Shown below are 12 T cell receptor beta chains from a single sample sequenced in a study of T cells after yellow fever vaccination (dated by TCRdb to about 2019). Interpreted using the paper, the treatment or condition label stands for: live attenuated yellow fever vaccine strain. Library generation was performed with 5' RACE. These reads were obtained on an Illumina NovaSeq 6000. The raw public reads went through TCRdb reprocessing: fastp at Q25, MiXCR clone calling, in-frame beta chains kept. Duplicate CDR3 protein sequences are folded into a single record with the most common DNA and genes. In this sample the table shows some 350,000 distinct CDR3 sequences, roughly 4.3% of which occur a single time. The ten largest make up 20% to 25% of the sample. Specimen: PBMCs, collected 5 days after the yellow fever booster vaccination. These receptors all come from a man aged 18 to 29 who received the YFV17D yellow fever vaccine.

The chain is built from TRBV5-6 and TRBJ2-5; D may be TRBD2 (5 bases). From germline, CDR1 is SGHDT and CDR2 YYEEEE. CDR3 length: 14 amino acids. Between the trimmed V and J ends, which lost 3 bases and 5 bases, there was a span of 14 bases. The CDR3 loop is CASSSTRAGETQYF. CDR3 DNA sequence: TGTGCCAGCAGCTCGACCCGGGCGGGTGAGACCCAGTACTTC.

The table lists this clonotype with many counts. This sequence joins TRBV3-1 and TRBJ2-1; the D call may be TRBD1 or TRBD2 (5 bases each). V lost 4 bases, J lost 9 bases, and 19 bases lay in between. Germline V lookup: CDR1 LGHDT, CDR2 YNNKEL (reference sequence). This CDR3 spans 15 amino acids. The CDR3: CASSLRDASGSEQFF. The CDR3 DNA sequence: TGTGCCAGCAGCCTACGGGACGCCAGCGGTTCTGAGCAGTTCTTC.

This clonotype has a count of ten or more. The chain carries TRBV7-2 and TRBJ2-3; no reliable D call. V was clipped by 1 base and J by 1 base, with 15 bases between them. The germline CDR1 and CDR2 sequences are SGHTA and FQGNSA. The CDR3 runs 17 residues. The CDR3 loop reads CASSLEYLVRGTDTQYF. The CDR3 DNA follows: TGTGCCAGCAGCTTAGAGTACTTGGTACGGGGCACAGATACGCAGTATTTT.

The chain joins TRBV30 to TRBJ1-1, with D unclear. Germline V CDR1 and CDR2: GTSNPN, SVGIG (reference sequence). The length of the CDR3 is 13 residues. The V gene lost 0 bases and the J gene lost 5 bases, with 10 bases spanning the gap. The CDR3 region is CAWSVSGWTEAFF. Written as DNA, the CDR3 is TGTGCCTGGAGTGTATCGGGGTGGACTGAAGCTTTCTTT.

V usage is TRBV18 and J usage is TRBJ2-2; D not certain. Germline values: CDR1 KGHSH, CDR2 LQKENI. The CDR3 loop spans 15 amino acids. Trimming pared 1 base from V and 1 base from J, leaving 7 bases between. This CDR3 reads CASSPRPGNTGELFF. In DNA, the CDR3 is TGTGCCAGCTCACCACGGCCGGGGAACACCGGGGAGCTGTTTTTT.

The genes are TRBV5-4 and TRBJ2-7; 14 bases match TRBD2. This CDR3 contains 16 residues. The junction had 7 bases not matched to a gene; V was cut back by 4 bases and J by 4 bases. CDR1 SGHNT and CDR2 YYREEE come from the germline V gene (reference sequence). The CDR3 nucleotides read TGTGCCAGCAGCCCGGGACTAGCGGGGGCCCGATACGAGCAGTACTTC. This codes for CASSPGLAGARYEQYF.

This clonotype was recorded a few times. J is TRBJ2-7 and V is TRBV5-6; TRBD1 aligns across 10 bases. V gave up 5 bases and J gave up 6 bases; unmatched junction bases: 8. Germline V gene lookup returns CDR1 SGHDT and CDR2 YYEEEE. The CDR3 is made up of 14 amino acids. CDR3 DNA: TGTGCCAGCAGTCCGGGACAGGGGTTGCTCGAGCAGTACTTC. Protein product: CASSPGQGLLEQYF.

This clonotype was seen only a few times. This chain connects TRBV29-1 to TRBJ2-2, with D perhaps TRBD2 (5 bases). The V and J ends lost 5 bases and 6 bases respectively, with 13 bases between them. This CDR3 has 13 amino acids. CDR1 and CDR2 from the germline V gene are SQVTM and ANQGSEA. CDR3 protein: CSVPGGHPGELFF. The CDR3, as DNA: TGCAGCGTTCCGGGCGGGCATCCCGGGGAGCTGTTTTTT.

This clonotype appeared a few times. The chain's CDR3 is CASIPGTGPYEQYV. The DNA for the CDR3 is TGTGCCAGCATCCCCGGGACAGGGCCCTACGAGCAGTACGTC. The chain recombines TRBV28 with TRBJ2-7; 9 positions agree with TRBD1. The CDR3 is made up of 14 amino acids. V lost 7 bases and J lost 2; bases outside the gene matches: 6. Germline V gene sequence: CDR1 MDHEN, CDR2 SYDVKM.

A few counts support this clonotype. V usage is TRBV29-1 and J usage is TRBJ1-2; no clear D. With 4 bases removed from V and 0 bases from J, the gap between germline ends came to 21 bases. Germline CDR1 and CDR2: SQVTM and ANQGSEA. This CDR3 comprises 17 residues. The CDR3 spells CSVVSPPHRTTNYGYTF. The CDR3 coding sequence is TGCAGCGTTGTTTCACCCCCCCACAGAACCACTAACTATGGCTACACCTTC.

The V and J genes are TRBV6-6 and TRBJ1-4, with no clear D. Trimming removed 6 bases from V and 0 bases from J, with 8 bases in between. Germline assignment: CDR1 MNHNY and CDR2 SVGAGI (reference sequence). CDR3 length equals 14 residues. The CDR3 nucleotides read TGTGCCAGCAGCTGGAGATCAACTAATGAAAAACTGTTTTTT. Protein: CASSWRSTNEKLFF.

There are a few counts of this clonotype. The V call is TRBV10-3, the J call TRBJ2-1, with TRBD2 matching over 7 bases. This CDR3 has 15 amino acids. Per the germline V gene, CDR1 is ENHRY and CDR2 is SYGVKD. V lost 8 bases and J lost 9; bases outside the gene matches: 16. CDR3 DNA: TGTGCCATCTTGAGGACGGGGACTACTTACGGTGAGCAGTTCTTC. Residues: CAILRTGTTYGEQFF.